Sequencing of this T cell receptor beta chain was carried out in a study of T-cell memory formation after mild COVID-19. Whole-study findings and limits: Researchers report contracting CD4+ clones mostly in CM and EM, with CD8+ clones in EMRA. Clones shrinking from day 15 to 85 showed even CD4/CD8 mixes; later expanders tilted CD4+.

This CDR3 comprises 17 residues. V shed 3 bases, J shed 5 bases, and the junction held 12 bases outside the gene matches. Germline V gives CDR1 LGHDT, CDR2 YNNKEL (reference sequence). Comments on this clonotype: Its antigen remains unknown.

cDNA libraries for TCR alpha and TCR beta, carrying sample barcodes and UMIs, came from 5'RACE with constant-segment primers. TCRdb analysed the 5' RACE reads with MiXCR anew, one entry per CDR3 protein. The data contain about 160,000 distinct CDR3 sequences, 30% to 35% of them singletons. The receptor's source is an adult woman who had mild COVID-19 (a few samples of this study predate the infection). Cell type and time point are not known. The material sequenced was PBMCs or a T cell subset sorted from them (not recorded which). The chain uses TRBV3-1 and TRBJ2-1; TRBD2 agrees at 8 bases. The CDR3 region is CASSQGLTGGYHNEQFF. CDR3 DNA: TGTGCCAGCAGCCAGGGTCTTACGGGAGGGTACCACAATGAGCAGTTCTTC.